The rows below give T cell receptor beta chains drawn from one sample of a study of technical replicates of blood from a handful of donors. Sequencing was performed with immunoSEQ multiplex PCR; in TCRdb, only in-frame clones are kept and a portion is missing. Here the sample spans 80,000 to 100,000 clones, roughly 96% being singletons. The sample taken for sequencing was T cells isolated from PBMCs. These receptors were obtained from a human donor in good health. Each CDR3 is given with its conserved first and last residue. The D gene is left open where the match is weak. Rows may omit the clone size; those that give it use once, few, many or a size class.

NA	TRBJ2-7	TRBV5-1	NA	CASSRGQYPFSYEQYF	TGCGCCAGCAGCAGGGGCCAATACCCCTTTTCCTACGAGCAGTACTTC
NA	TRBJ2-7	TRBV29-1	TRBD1	CSVGDRNYEQYF	TGCAGCGTTGGGGACAGGAACTACGAGCAGTACTTC
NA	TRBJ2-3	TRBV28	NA	CASSLRQTTDTQYF	TGTGCCAGCAGTTTGCGACAGACCACAGATACGCAGTATTTT
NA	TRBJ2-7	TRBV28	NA	CASSLTGSATYEQYF	TGTGCCAGCAGTCTAACAGGGTCCGCTACCTACGAGCAGTACTTC
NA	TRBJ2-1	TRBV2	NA	CASSPHNEQFF	TGTGCCAGCAGTCCTCACAATGAGCAGTTCTTC
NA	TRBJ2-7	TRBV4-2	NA	CASSQVKTGHPYEQYF	TGTGCCAGCAGCCAAGTTAAAACAGGGCATCCCTACGAGCAGTACTTC
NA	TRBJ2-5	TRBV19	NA	CASSIGTEETQYF	TGTGCCAGTAGTATAGGGACAGAAGAGACCCAGTACTTC
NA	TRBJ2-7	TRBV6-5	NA	CASSYLGGRWAYEQYF	TGTGCCAGCAGTTATCTCGGGGGGCGGTGGGCCTACGAGCAGTACTTC
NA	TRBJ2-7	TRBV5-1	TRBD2	CASSLPGGRLESYEQYF	TGCGCCAGCAGCCTCCCGGGGGGTAGGCTTGAGTCCTACGAGCAGTACTTC
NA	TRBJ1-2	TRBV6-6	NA	CASSDKGGRDGYTF	TGTGCCAGCAGCGACAAGGGGGGGAGAGACGGCTACACCTTC
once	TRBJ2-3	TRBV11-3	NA	CASSPIGGRADTQYF	TGTGCCAGCAGCCCTATTGGCGGGCGGGCAGATACGCAGTATTTT
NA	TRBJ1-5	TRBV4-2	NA	CASSQQGLGASNQPQHF	TGTGCCAGCAGCCAGCAGGGGTTAGGAGCTAGCAATCAGCCCCAGCATTTT
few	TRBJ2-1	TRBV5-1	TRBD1	CASSLGQEYNEQFF	TGCGCCAGCAGCCTGGGACAGGAGTACAATGAGCAGTTCTTC
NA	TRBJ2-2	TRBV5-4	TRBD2	CASSGGLAGELFF	TGTGCCAGCAGCGGGGGACTAGCGGGGGAGCTGTTTTTT
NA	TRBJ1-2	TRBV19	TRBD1	CASSILGTDYGYTF	TGTGCCAGTAGTATCCTCGGGACAGACTATGGCTACACCTTC
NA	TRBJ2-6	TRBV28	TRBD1	CASSLWTPTGSGANVLTF	TGTGCCAGCAGTTTGTGGACCCCGACAGGGTCTGGGGCCAACGTCCTGACTTTC
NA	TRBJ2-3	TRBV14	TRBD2	CASSLLAGGPYSDTQYF	TGTGCCAGCAGCCTACTAGCGGGGGGGCCGTATTCCGATACGCAGTATTTT
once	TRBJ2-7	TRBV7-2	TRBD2	CASSLSTGTRTYEQYF	TGTGCCAGCAGCTTATCCACAGGGACTAGAACTTACGAGCAGTACTTC
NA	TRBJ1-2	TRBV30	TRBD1	CAWSQNRGQGYTF	TGTGCCTGGAGTCAGAACAGGGGGCAGGGCTACACCTTC
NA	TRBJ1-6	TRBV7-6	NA	CASSLGSSYNSPLHF	TGTGCCAGCAGCTTGGGGAGCTCCTATAATTCACCCCTCCACTTT
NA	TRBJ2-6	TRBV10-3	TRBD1	CAIGTVYPGGANVLTF	TGTGCCATTGGGACAGTCTACCCTGGGGGGGCCAACGTCCTGACTTTC
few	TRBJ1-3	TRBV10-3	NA	CAIRSRSTADTNSSGNTIYF	TGTGCCATCAGGAGCCGGTCGACAGCCGATACAAACTCCTCTGGAAACACCATATATTTT
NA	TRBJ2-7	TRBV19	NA	CASSLGGGITYEQYF	TGTGCCAGTAGTTTAGGCGGAGGAATCACCTACGAGCAGTACTTC